This T cell receptor beta chain was sequenced in a study of metastatic and nonmetastatic thyroid tumors. None of the patients had undergone any treatment ahead of thyroid surgery. This clone was seen only a few times. Antigen: not known. This sample includes further DNA sequences coding for the same CDR3. General study results and limits: In both blood and tumor samples, TCR beta diversity was reported significantly higher for malignant than benign nodules.

TCRdb re-clonotyped the PCR reads through MiXCR. The data show 11,000 or so clones, around 25% seen once. CDR3 length: 14 residues. Trimming cost V 0 bases and J 2 bases, with 7 bases left between them. From germline, CDR1 is PRHDT and CDR2 FYEKMQ (reference sequence). The sequenced material came from adjacent normal tissue. The rearrangement joins TRBV13 to TRBJ1-1; D is possibly TRBD1 (5 bases). This receptor was identified in a male donor with papillary thyroid cancer or a benign thyroid nodule (not recorded which). Some clones in this sample may be carry-over from other donors' samples. The CDR3 coding sequence is TGTGCCAGCAGCTTAGGCCAGGGAAACACTGAAGCTTTCTTT. This gives the protein CASSLGQGNTEAFF.